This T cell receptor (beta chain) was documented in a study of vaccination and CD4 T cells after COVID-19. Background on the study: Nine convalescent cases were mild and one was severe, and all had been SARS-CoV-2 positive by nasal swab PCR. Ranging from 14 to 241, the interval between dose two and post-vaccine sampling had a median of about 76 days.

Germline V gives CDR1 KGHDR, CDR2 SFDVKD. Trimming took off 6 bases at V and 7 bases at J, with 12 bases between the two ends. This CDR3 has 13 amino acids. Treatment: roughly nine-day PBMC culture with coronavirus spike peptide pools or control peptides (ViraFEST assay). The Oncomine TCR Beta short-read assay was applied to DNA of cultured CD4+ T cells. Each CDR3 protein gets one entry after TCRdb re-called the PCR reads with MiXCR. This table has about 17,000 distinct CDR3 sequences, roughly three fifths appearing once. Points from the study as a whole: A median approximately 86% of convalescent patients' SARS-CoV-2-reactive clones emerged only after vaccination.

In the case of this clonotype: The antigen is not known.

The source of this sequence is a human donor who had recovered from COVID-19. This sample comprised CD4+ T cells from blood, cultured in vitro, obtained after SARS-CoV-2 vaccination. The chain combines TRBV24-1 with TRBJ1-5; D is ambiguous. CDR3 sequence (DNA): TGTGCCACCAGTCTAGGCTCGAAACAGCCCCAGCATTTT. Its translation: CATSLGSKQPQHF.